Sequencing of this T cell receptor beta chain was carried out in a study of blood T cell repertoires in COVID-19. For the study at large: Researchers got acute and convalescent COVID-19 samples from the United States, Italy and Spain. T cells, B-cell-depleted T cells, or PBMCs provided the cDNA or gDNA that served as material.

Repertoires were generated with immunoSEQ multiplex PCR, while TCRdb's copy carries only in-frame clones and drops some. Found here are about 210,000 clones, 83% of them singletons; the top ten hold about 2.3%. Germline V gives CDR1 SGHTA, CDR2 FQGNSA. Trimming cost V 5 bases and J 2 bases, with 12 bases left between them. The CDR3 has 14 amino acids. J is TRBJ2-5 and V is TRBV7-2, with D perhaps TRBD1 (6 bases). The material sequenced was peripheral blood. This TCR was recovered from a woman in her thirties or forties with active or convalescent COVID-19. DNA for the CDR3: TGTGCCAGCAGCCCAGGGACATTTCAAGAGACCCAGTACTTC. Its translation is CASSPGTFQETQYF.